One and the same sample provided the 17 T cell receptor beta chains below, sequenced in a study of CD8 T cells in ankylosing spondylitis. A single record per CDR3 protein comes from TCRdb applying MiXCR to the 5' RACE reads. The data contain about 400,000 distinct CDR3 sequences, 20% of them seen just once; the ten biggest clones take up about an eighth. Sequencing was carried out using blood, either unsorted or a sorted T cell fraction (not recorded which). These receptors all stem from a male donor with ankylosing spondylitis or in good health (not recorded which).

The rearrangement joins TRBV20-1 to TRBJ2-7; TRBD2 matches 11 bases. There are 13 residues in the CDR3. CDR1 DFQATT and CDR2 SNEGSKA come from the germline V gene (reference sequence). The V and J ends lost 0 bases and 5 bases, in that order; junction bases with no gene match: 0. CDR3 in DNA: TGCAGTGCTAGAGAACTAGCGGGGGACGAGCAGTACTTC. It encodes CSARELAGDEQYF.

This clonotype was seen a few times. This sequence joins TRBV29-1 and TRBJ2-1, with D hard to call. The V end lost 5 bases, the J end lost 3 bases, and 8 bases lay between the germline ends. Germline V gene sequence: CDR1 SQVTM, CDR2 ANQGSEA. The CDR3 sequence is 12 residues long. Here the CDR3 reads CSVRTIYNEQFF. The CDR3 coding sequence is TGCAGCGTTAGGACCATCTACAATGAGCAGTTCTTC.

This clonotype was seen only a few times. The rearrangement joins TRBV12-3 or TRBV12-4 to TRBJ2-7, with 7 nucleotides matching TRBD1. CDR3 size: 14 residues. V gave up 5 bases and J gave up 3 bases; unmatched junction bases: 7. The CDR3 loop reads CASSPTGTVYEQYF. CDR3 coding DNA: TGTGCCAGCAGTCCCACCGGGACAGTCTACGAGCAGTACTTC.

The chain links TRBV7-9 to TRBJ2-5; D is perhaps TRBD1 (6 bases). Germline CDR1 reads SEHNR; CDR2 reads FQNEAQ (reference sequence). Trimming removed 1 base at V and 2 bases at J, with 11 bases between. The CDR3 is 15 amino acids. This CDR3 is CASSLVPGQQETQYF. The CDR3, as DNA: TGTGCCAGCAGCTTAGTACCGGGACAACAAGAGACCCAGTACTTC.

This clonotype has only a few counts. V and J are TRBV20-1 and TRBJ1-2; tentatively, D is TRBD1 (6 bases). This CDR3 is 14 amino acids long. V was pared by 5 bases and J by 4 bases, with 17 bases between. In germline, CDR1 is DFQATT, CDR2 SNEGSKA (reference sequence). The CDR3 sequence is CSAPPSQGFYGYTF. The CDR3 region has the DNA TGCAGTGCTCCACCGTCACAGGGCTTCTATGGCTACACCTTC.

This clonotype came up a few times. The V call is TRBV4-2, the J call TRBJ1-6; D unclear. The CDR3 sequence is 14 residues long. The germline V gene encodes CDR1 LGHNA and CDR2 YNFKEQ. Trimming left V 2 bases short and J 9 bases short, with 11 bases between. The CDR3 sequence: CASSQTESGSPLHF. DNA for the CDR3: TGTGCCAGCAGCCAAACAGAGTCGGGTTCACCCCTCCACTTT.

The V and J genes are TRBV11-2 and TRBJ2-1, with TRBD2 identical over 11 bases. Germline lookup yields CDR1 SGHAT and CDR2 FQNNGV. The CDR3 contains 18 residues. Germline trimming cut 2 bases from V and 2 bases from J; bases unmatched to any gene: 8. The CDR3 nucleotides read TGTGCCAGCAGCTTACTAGCGGGGGGTACCGCCCCCTACAATGAGCAGTTCTTC. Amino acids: CASSLLAGGTAPYNEQFF.

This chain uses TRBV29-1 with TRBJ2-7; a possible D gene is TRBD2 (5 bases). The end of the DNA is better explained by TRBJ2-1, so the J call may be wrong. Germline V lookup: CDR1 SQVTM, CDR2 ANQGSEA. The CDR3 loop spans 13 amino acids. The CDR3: CSVVVSETYEQFF. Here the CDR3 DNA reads TGCAGCGTTGTAGTTAGCGAGACCTACGAGCAGTTCTTC.

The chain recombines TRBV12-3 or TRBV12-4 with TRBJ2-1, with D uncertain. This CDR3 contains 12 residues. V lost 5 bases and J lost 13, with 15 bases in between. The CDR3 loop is CASSPSPTLQFF. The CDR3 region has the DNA TGTGCCAGCAGTCCAAGTCCGACCCTTCAGTTCTTC.

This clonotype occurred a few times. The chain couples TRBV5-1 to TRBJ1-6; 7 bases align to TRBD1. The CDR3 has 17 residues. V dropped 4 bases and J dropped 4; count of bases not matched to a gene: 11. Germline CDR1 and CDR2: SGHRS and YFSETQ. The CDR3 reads CASSPYQRDSYNSPLHF. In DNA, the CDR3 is TGCGCCAGCAGCCCCTACCAGAGGGACAGTTATAATTCACCCCTCCACTTT.

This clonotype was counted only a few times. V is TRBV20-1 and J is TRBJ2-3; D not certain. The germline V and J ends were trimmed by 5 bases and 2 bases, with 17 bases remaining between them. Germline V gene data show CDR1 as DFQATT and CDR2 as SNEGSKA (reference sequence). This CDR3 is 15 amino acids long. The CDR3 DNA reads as TGCAGTGCTCCCCTTCCCTGGACCCCCACAGATACGCAGTATTTT. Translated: CSAPLPWTPTDTQYF.

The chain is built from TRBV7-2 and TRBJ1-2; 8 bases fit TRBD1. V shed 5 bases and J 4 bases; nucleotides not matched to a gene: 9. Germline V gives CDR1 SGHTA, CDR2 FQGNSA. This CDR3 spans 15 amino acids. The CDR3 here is CASSITTGALYGYTF. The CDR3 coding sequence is TGTGCCAGCAGCATAACGACAGGGGCCCTCTATGGCTACACCTTC.

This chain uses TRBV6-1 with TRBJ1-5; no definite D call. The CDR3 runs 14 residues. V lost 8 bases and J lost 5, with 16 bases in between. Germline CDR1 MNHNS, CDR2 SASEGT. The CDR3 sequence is CASPALRSDQPQHF. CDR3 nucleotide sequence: TGTGCCAGCCCAGCCTTGCGCTCCGATCAGCCCCAGCATTTT.

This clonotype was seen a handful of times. The DNA of the CDR3 is TGTGCCAGCAGTCTCAACAGACTAGCGGGGGGGCAAGAGACCCAGTACTTC. Residues: CASSLNRLAGGQETQYF. The chain employs TRBV28 and TRBJ2-5; TRBD2 agrees at 14 bases. CDR3 size: 17 residues. CDR1 is MDHEN and CDR2 is SYDVKM in the germline V gene. V trimming: 5 bases; J trimming: 2 bases; junction bases outside the gene matches: 7.

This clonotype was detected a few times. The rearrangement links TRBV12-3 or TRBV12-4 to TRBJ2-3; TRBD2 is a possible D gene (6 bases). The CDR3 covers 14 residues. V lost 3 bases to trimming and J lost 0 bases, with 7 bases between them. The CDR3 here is CASSLDYSTDTQYF. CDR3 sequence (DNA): TGTGCCAGCAGTTTGGACTATAGCACAGATACGCAGTATTTT.

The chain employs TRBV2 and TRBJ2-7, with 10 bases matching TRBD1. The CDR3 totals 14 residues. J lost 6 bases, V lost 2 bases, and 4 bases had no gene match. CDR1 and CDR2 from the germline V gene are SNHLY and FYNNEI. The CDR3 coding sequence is TGTGCCAGCAGTGAACGGGACAGGGGTGGCGAGCAGTACTTC. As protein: CASSERDRGGEQYF.

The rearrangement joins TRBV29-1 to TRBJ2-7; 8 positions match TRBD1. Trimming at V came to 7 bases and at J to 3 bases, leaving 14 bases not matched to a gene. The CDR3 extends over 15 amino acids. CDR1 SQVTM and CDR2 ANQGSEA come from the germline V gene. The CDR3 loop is CSAIPGTGTYYEQYF. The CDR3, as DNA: TGCAGCGCAATCCCCGGGACAGGAACATACTACGAGCAGTACTTC.